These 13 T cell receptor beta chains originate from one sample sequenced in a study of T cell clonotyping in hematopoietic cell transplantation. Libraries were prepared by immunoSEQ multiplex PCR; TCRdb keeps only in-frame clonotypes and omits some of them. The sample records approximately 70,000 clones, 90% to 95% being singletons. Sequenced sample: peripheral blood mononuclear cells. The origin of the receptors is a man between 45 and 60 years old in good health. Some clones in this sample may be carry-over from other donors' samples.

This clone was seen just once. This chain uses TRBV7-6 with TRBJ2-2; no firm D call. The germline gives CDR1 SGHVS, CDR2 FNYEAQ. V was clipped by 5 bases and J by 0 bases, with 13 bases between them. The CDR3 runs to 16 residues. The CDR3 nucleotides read TGTGCCAGCAGCCTCATCGGCCATACGAACACCGGGGAGCTGTTTTTT. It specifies CASSLIGHTNTGELFF.

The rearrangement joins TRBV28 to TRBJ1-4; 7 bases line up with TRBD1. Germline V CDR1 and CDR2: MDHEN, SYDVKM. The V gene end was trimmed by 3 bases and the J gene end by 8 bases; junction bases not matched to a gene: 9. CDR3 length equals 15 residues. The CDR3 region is CASSFSGTVWEKLFF. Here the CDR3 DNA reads TGTGCCAGCAGTTTTTCCGGGACAGTGTGGGAAAAACTGTTTTTT.

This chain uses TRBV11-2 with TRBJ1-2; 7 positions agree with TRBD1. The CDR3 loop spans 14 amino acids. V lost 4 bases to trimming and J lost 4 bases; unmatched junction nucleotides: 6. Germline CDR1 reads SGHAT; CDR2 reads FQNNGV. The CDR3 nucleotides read TGTGCCAGCAGCTCCGGGGACAGCCTCTATGGCTACACCTTC. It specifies CASSSGDSLYGYTF.

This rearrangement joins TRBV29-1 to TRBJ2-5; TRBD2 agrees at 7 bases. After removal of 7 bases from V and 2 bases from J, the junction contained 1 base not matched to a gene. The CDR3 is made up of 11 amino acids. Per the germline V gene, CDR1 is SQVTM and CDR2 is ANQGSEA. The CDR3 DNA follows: TGCAGCGCCGGGGGGCAAGAGACCCAGTACTTC. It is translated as CSAGGQETQYF.

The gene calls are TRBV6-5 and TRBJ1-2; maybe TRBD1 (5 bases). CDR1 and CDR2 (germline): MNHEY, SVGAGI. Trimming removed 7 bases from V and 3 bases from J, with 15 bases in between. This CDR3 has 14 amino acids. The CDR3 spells CASNQGSAHYGYTF. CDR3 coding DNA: TGTGCCAGCAACCAGGGCTCGGCTCACTATGGCTACACCTTC.

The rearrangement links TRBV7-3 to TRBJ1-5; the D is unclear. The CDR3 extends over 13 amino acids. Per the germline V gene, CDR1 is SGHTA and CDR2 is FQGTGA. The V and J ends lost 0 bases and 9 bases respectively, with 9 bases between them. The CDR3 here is CASSLTRLWPQHF. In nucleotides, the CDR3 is TGTGCCAGCAGCTTAACTCGCCTGTGGCCCCAGCATTTT.

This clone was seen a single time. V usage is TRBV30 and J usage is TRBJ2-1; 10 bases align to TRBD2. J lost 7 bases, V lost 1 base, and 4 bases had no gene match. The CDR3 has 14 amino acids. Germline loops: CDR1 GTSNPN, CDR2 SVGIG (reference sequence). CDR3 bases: TGTGCCTGGAGTGCGGGACTAGCGTGGAATGAGCAGTTCTTC. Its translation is CAWSAGLAWNEQFF.

The CDR3 loop reads CASSVGEGTSYEQYF. Here the CDR3 DNA reads TGTGCCAGCAGCGTAGGAGAAGGGACCTCCTACGAGCAGTACTTC. The rearrangement links TRBV9 to TRBJ2-7; tentatively, D is TRBD1 or TRBD2 (5 bases each). Between the trimmed V and J ends, which lost 0 bases and 0 bases, there was a span of 10 bases. The CDR3 length is 15 residues. CDR1 SGDLS and CDR2 YYNGEE come from the germline V gene.

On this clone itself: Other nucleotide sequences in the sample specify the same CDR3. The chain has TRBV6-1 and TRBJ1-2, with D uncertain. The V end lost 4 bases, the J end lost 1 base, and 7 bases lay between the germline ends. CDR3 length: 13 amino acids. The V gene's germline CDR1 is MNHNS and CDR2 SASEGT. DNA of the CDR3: TGTGCCAGCAGTGTCAAGAGTAACTATGGCTACACCTTC. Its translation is CASSVKSNYGYTF.

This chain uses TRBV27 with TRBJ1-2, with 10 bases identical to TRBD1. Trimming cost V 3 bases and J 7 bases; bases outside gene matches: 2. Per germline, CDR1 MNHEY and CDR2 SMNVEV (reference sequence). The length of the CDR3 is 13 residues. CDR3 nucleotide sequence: TGTGCCAGCAGTTTCCGGGACAGGGGTGGCTACACCTTC. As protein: CASSFRDRGGYTF.

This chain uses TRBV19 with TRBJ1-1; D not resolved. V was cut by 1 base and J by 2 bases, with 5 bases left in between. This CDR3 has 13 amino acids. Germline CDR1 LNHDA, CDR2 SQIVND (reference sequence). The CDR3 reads CASSIGRNTEAFF. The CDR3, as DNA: TGTGCCAGTAGTATAGGACGTAACACTGAAGCTTTCTTT.

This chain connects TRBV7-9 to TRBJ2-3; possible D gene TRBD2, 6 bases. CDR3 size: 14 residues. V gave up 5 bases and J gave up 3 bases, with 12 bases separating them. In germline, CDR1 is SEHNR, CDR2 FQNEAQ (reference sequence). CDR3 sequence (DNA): TGTGCCAGCAGCAAAGCTGGGGGGACAGATACGCAGTATTTT. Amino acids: CASSKAGGTDTQYF.

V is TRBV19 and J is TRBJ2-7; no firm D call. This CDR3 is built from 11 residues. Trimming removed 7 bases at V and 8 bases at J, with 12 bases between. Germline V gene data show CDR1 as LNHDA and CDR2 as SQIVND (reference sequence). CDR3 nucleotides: TGTGCCAGTACCACCGGTGAAAAGCAGTACTTC. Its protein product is CASTTGEKQYF.